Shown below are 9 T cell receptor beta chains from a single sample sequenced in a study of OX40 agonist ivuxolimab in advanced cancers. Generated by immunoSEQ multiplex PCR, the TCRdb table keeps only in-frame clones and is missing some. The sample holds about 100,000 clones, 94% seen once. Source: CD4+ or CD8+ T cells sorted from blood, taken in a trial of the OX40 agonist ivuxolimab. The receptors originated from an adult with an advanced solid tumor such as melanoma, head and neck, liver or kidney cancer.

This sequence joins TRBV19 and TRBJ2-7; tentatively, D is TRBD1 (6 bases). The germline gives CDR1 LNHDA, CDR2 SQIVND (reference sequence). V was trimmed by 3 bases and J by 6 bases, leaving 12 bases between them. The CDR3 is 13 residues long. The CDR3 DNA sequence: TGTGCCAGTAGTATGAACAGGGTAAGCGAGCAGTACTTC. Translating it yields CASSMNRVSEQYF.

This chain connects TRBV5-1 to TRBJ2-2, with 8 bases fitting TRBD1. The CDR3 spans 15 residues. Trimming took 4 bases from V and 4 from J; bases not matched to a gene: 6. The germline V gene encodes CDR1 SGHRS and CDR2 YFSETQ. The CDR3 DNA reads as TGCGCCAGCAGCCCCCGACAGGGGAGCACCGGGGAGCTGTTTTTT. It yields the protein CASSPRQGSTGELFF.

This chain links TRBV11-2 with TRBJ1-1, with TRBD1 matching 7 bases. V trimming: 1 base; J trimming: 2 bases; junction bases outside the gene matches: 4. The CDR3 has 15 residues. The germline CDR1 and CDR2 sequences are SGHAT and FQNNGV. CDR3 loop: CASSLVGQVNTEAFF. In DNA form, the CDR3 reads TGTGCCAGCAGCTTAGTAGGACAGGTAAACACTGAAGCTTTCTTT. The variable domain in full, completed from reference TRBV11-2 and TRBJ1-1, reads EAGVAQSPRYKIIEKRQSVAFWCNPISGHATLYWYQQILGQGPKLLIQFQNNGVVDDSQLPKDRFSAERLKGVDSTLKIQPAKLEDSAVYLCASSLVGQVNTEAFFGQGTRLTVV.

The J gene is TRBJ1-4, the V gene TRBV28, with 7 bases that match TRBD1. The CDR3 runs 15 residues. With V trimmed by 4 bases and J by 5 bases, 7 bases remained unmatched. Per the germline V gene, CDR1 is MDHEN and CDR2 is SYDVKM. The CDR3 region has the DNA TGTGCCAGCAGTTCCTCAGGGGGAATGAATGAAAAACTGTTTTTT. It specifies CASSSSGGMNEKLFF.

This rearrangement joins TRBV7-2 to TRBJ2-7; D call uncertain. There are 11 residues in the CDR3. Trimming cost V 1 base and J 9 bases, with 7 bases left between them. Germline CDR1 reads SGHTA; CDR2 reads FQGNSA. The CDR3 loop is CASSLGRRQYF. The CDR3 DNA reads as TGTGCCAGCAGCTTAGGGAGACGGCAGTACTTC.

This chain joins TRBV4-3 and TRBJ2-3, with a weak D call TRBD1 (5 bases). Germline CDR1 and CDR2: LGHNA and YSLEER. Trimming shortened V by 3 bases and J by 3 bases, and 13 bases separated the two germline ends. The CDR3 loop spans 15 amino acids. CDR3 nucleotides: TGCGCCAGCAGCCAGGAAGGGGCCAGAACAGATACGCAGTATTTT. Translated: CASSQEGARTDTQYF.

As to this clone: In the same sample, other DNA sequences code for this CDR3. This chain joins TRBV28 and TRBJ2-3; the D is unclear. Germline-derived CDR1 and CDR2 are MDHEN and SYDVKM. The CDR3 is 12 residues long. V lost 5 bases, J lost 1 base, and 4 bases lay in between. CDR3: CASSLRTDTQYF. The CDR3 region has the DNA TGTGCCAGCAGTCTCCGCACAGATACGCAGTATTTT.

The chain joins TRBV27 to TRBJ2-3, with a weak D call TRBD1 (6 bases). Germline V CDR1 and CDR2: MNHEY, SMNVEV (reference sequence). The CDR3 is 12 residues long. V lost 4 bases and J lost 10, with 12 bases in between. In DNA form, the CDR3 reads TGTGCCAGCAGTTCCGCCGGGACACCGCAGTATTTT. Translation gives CASSSAGTPQYF.

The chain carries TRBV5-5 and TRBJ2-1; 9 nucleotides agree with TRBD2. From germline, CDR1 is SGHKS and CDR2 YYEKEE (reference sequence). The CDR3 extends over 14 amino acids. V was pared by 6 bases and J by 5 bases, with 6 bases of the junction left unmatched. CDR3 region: CASTRTSANNEQFF. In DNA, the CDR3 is TGTGCCAGCACCCGGACTAGCGCCAACAATGAGCAGTTCTTC.